The T cell receptor beta chain under discussion was sequenced for a study of shared clonotypes between healthy human individuals. As for the study in general: Every donor yielded three CD4 naive, three CD4 memory, two CD8 naive and one CD8 memory plate.

Details on this clone: Its target is not known.

Assay execution proceeded at the deep level. Profiling relied on immunoSEQ multiplex PCR, and the TCRdb table lists in-frame clones only, not all of them. Here the sample spans about 1,900,000 clones, just under 95% being singletons. General observations from the study: The low donor count limited represented genetic and exposure-history diversity.

CD8 cells classed as naive were CD45RO-negative and positively selected for CCR7, excluding terminally differentiated effector memory CD45RA+ cells. The specimen sequenced was naive CD8+ T cells sorted from blood. The clonotype originates from a man aged 18 to 30 in good health.

DNA of the CDR3: TGTGCCAGCAGCTTAGCGCCCGGGACAGGGGATTACGAGCAGTACTTC. Protein product: CASSLAPGTGDYEQYF. The rearrangement joins TRBV13 to TRBJ2-7; TRBD1 matches at 10 bases. CDR1 is PRHDT, CDR2 FYEKMQ, per germline (reference sequence). Trimming removed 1 base from V and 4 bases from J; junction bases left unmatched: 7. This CDR3 contains 16 residues.